This T cell receptor beta chain emerged from a study of blood T cell repertoires in COVID-19. Across the study: Samples representing acute and convalescent COVID-19 were sourced from the United States, Italy and Spain.

Original processing notes: Cell counts per sample came from amplifying reference gene primers. Here immunoSEQ multiplex PCR was the method, and the copy in TCRdb shows in-frame clones only, minus some. The V and J calls and clone size were taken over from that table, and D and trimming were inferred from the DNA. Among 120,000 or so clones, roughly four fifths were seen once, and the ten largest hold approximately 18%. The Seattle site enrolled patients during active infection and followed them longitudinally. CDR1 and CDR2 (germline): ENHRY, SYGVKD. Losses at the gene ends were 7 bases for V and 4 bases for J; bases not matched to a gene: 13. The CDR3 is 16 amino acids.

The receptor was derived from a man aged 25-45 years with COVID-19, enrolled during active disease. The chain recombines TRBV10-3 with TRBJ2-7; 10 bases fit TRBD2. The sample comprised peripheral blood. The CDR3 DNA sequence: TGTGCCATCACCCCCGGGGTAGCGGGGGGATTGTACGAGCAGTACTTC. As protein: CAITPGVAGGLYEQYF.